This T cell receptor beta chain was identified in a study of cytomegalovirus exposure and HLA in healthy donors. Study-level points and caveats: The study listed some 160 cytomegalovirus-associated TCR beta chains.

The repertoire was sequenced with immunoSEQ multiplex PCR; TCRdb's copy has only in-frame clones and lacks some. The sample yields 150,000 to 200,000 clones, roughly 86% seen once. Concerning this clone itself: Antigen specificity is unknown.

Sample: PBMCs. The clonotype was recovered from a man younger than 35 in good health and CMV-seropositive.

The DNA of the CDR3 is TGTGCCAGTAGTATTAGGGCTCCCCGTAGCGGGCGTGCCTACAATGAGCAGTTCTTC. It encodes CASSIRAPRSGRAYNEQFF. V gene TRBV19 combines with J gene TRBJ2-1; 7 bases agree with TRBD2. The CDR3 loop spans 19 amino acids. CDR1 is LNHDA and CDR2 is SQIVND in the germline V gene (reference sequence). V trimming: 3 bases; J trimming: 2 bases; junction bases outside the gene matches: 16.